This T cell receptor beta chain derives from a study of CD8 T cells in ankylosing spondylitis. Study observations and caveats: Disease-linked clones were CD8+ and relatively rare in peripheral blood. Reportedly, significant enrichment of disease-linked clones occurred in matched ankylosing spondylitis synovial fluid. The study identified a TCR beta motif of roughly eight highly homologous variants that appeared characteristic of ankylosing spondylitis blood.

This clonotype was picked up a small number of times. Its antigen remains unidentified. The CDR3 totals 14 residues. V was pared by 3 bases and J by 0 bases, with 8 bases between. Per the germline V gene, CDR1 is KGHSH and CDR2 is LQKENI. Quantitative 5'-RACE with molecular barcodes generated TCR beta libraries. Each CDR3 protein gets one entry after TCRdb re-called the 5' RACE reads with MiXCR. The sample has hundreds of thousands of distinct CDR3 sequences; roughly 26% are singletons. Material for sequencing was blood, either unsorted or a sorted T cell fraction (not recorded which). This rearrangement joins TRBV18 to TRBJ1-2; TRBD1 might be the D (5 bases). The sequence was collected from a male donor with ankylosing spondylitis. Here the CDR3 reads CASSPGETNYGYTF. In nucleotides, the CDR3 is TGTGCCAGCTCACCGGGGGAAACTAACTATGGCTACACCTTC.